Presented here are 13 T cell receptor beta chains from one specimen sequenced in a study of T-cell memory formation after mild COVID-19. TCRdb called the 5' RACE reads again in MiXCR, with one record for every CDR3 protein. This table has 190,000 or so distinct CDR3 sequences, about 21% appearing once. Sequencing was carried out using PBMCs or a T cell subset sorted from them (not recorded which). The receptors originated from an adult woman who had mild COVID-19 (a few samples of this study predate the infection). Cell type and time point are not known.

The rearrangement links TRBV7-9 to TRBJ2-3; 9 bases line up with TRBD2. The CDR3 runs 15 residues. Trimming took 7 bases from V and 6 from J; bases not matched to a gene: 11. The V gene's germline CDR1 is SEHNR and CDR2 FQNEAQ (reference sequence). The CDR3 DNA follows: TGTGCCAGCACCCCTTGGCGGGGGGGCTCGGATACGCAGTATTTT. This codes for CASTPWRGGSDTQYF.

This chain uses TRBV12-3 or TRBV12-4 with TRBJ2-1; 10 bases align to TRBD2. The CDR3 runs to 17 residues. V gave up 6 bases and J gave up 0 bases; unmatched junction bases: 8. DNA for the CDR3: TGTGCCAGCAGACCGGGACTAGCGAAAAGCTCCTACAATGAGCAGTTCTTC. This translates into CASRPGLAKSSYNEQFF.

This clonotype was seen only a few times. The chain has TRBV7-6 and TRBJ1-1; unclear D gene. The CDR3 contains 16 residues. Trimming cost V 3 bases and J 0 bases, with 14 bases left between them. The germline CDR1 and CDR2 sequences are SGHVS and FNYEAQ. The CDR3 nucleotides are TGTGCCAGCAGCTTTAAGAGCCTGCAAATGAACACTGAAGCTTTCTTT. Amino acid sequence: CASSFKSLQMNTEAFF.

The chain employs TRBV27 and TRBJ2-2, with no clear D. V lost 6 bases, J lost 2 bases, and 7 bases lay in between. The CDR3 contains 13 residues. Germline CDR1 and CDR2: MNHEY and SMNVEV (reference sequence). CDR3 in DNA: TGTGCCAGCAGGACCACAAACACCGGGGAGCTGTTTTTT. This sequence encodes CASRTTNTGELFF.

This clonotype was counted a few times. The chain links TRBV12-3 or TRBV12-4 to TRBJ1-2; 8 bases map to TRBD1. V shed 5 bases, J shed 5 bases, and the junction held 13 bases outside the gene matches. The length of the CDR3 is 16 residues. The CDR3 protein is CASSIGQGWAVYGYTF. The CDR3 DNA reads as TGTGCCAGCAGTATTGGACAGGGTTGGGCTGTTTATGGCTACACCTTC.

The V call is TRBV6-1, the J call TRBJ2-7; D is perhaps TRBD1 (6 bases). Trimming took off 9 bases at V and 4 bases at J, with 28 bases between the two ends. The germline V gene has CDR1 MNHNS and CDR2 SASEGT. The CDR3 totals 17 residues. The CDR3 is CASFDLDLRTRGYEQYF. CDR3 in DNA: TGTGCCAGTTTCGACCTGGACCTGCGGACAAGGGGGTACGAGCAGTACTTC.

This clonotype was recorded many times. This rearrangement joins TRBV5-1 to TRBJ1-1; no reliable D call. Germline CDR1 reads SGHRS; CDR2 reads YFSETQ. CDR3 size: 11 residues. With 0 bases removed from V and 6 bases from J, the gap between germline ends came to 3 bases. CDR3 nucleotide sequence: TGCGCCAGCAGCTTGGGGCCTGAAGCTTTCTTT. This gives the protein CASSLGPEAFF.

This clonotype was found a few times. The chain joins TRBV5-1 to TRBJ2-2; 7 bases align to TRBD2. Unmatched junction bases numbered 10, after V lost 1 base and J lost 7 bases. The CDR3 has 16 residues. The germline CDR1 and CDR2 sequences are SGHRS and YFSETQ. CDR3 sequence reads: CASSLRGLEVVGELFF. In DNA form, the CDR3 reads TGCGCCAGCAGCTTGAGAGGACTAGAGGTGGTCGGGGAGCTGTTTTTT.

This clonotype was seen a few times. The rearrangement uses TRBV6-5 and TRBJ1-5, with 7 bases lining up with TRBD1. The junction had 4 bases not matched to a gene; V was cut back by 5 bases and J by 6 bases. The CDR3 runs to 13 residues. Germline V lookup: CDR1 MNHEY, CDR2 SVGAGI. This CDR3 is CASSGTVGQPQHF. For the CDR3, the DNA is TGTGCCAGCAGTGGGACAGTCGGTCAGCCCCAGCATTTT.

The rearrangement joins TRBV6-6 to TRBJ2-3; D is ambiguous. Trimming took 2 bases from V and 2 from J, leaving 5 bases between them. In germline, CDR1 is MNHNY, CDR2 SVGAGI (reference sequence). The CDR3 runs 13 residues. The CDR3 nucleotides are TGTGCCAGCAGTTACGACGTCACAGATACGCAGTATTTT. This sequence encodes CASSYDVTDTQYF.

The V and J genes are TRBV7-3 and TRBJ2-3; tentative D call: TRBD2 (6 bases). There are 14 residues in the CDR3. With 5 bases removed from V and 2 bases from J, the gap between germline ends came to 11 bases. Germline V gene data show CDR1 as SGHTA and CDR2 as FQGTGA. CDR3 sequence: CASSQTSFTDTQYF. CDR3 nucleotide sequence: TGTGCCAGCAGCCAGACTAGTTTCACAGATACGCAGTATTTT.

The CDR3 protein is CASSNPDRVYEQYF. In DNA form, the CDR3 reads TGTGCCAGCAGCAACCCGGACAGGGTCTACGAGCAGTACTTC. J is TRBJ2-7 and V is TRBV21-1; TRBD1 is the table's D call, not checked against the DNA. TRBV21-1 corresponds to a pseudogene. This CDR3 comprises 14 residues.

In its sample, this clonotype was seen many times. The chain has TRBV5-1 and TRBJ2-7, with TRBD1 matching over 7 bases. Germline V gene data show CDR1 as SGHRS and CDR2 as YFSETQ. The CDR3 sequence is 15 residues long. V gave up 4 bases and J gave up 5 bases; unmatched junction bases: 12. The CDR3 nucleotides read TGCGCCAGCAGCATGACAGGGTATGTCACCCACGAGCAGTACTTC. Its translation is CASSMTGYVTHEQYF.